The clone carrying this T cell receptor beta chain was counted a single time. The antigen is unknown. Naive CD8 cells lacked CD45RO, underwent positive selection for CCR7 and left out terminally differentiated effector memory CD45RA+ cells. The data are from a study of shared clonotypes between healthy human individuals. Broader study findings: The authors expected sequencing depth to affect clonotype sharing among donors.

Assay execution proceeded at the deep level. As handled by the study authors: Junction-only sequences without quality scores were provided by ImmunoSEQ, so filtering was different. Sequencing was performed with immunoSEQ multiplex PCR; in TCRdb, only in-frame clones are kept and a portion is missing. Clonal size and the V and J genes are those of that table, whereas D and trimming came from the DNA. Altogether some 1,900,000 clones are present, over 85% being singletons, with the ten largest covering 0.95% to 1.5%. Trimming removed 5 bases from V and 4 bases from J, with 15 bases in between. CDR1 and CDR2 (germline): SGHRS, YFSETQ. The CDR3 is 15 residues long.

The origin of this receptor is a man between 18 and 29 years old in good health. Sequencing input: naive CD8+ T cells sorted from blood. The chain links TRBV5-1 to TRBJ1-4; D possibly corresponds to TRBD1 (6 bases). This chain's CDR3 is CASSTSGTYNEKLFF. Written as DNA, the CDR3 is TGCGCCAGCAGTACATCCGGGACATATAATGAAAAACTGTTTTTT.